The 26 T cell receptor beta chains below were found in one sample sequenced in a study of OX40 agonist ivuxolimab in advanced cancers. Here immunoSEQ multiplex PCR was the method, and the copy in TCRdb shows in-frame clones only, minus some. There are tens of thousands of clones in the sample; approximately 92% occur only once, and more than 0.45% lies in the top ten. The input for sequencing was CD4+ or CD8+ T cells sorted from blood, taken in a trial of the OX40 agonist ivuxolimab. All receptors come from an adult with an advanced solid tumor such as melanoma, head and neck, liver or kidney cancer.

The chain recombines TRBV7-2 with TRBJ1-2; tentative D call: TRBD1 (6 bases). The length of the CDR3 is 16 residues. V was clipped by 2 bases and J by 4 bases, with 17 bases between them. Germline V gives CDR1 SGHTA, CDR2 FQGNSA. This CDR3 is CASSLRPGGASYGYTF. The CDR3 nucleotides read TGTGCCAGCAGCTTACGCCCGGGGGGCGCAAGCTATGGCTACACCTTC.

The chain combines TRBV27 with TRBJ1-5, with D possibly matching TRBD1 (5 bases). The CDR3 has 13 residues. Germline V gene data show CDR1 as MNHEY and CDR2 as SMNVEV (reference sequence). V was trimmed by 5 bases and J by 9 bases, leaving 14 bases between them. This chain's CDR3 is CASSPQGIGPQHF. The CDR3 nucleotides are TGTGCCAGCAGTCCCCAGGGTATAGGGCCCCAGCATTTT.

CDR3: CASREGQAVWDQETQYF. The CDR3 nucleotides are TGTGCCAGCAGGGAGGGACAGGCGGTTTGGGACCAAGAGACCCAGTACTTC. The rearrangement joins TRBV11-3 to TRBJ2-5, with 8 bases lining up with TRBD1. There are 17 residues in the CDR3. The junction had 12 bases not matched to a gene; V was cut back by 6 bases and J by 0 bases. Germline V CDR1 and CDR2: SGHNT, YENEEA.

The chain links TRBV5-1 to TRBJ1-2, with D perhaps matching TRBD1 (6 bases). This CDR3 is 14 amino acids long. Germline V gene sequence: CDR1 SGHRS, CDR2 YFSETQ. Between the trimmed V and J ends, which lost 4 bases and 6 bases, there was a span of 16 bases. The CDR3 here is CASSLSGEAHGYTF. Here the CDR3 DNA reads TGCGCCAGCAGCCTTTCAGGGGAGGCTCATGGCTACACCTTC.

The chain couples TRBV6-6 to TRBJ2-7; 7 nucleotides line up with TRBD1. The ends lost 0 bases at V and 2 bases at J; junction bases unmatched: 4. The length of the CDR3 is 15 residues. The germline V gene has CDR1 MNHNY and CDR2 SVGAGI (reference sequence). CDR3 residues: CASSYSVTGTYEQYF. The CDR3 coding sequence is TGTGCCAGCAGTTACTCTGTGACAGGGACCTACGAGCAGTACTTC.

The chain has TRBV9 and TRBJ2-5; D gene unclear. The assigned J gene may be wrong: the sequence end matches TRBJ2-7 better. CDR1 SGDLS and CDR2 YYNGEE come from the germline V gene. The CDR3 consists of 15 residues. CDR3: CASSVEVGRSYEQYF. The DNA for the CDR3 is TGTGCCAGCAGCGTAGAAGTAGGACGTTCCTACGAGCAGTACTTC.

This clone was seen a single time. The chain is built from TRBV7-2 and TRBJ2-3; D not certain. CDR1 and CDR2 from the germline V gene are SGHTA and FQGNSA. This CDR3 is 13 amino acids long. The V end was cut by 2 bases, the J end by 4 bases, with 7 bases between. The CDR3 DNA reads as TGTGCCAGCAGCTTACAGGTGTCAGATACGCAGTATTTT. Protein: CASSLQVSDTQYF.

Comments on this clone: At one end the junction does not follow the germline gene, possibly because of a read error. The rearrangement joins TRBV7-7 to TRBJ2-1, with D possibly TRBD2 on 6 matching bases. The CDR3 length is 13 residues. Germline CDR1 is SSHAT and CDR2 is FNYEAQ (reference sequence). The CDR3 bases are TGTGCTAGCAGCTCGACTAGTGACAATGAGCAGTTCTTC. Translated: CASSSTSDNEQFF.

The chain uses TRBV5-1 and TRBJ2-5, with 14 bases matching TRBD2. Losses at the gene ends were 1 base for V and 4 bases for J; bases not matched to a gene: 3. The CDR3 contains 16 residues. The germline CDR1 and CDR2 sequences are SGHRS and YFSETQ. CDR3 nucleotides: TGCGCCAGCAGCTTGTCGGGACTAGCGGGAGCAGAGACCCAGTACTTC. Protein: CASSLSGLAGAETQYF.

The chain combines TRBV4-3 with TRBJ2-3; D not resolved. This CDR3 spans 16 amino acids. CDR1 is LGHNA, CDR2 YSLEER, per germline. The V and J ends lost 0 bases and 1 base respectively, with 11 bases between them. CDR3 protein: CASSQDLGGRTDTQYF. CDR3 bases: TGCGCCAGCAGCCAAGATCTGGGCGGACGCACAGATACGCAGTATTTT.

V gene TRBV7-8 combines with J gene TRBJ1-5; D is ambiguous. Trimming shortened V by 5 bases and J by 0 bases, and 5 bases separated the two germline ends. The germline CDR1 and CDR2 sequences are SGHVS and FQNEAQ. This CDR3 is 13 amino acids long. The CDR3 sequence: CASSRDSNQPQHF. CDR3 in DNA: TGTGCCAGCAGCCGGGATAGCAATCAGCCCCAGCATTTT. The full variable domain, with the rest looked up from reference TRBV7-8 and TRBJ1-5, is GAGVSQSPRYKVAKRGQDVALRCDPISGHVSLFWYQQALGQGPEFLTYFQNEAQLDKSGLPSDRFFAERPEGSVSTLKIQRTQQEDSAVYLCASSRDSNQPQHFGDGTRLSIL.

The chain uses TRBV23-1 and TRBJ2-2; D might be TRBD2 (6 bases). TRBV23-1 is filed as an ORF, its function uncertain. Trimming cost V 4 bases and J 7 bases, with 13 bases left between them. The CDR3 sequence is 14 residues long. The CDR3 loop reads CASSLPGRNGELFF. CDR3 nucleotides: TGCGCCAGCAGTCTCCCTGGGAGGAACGGGGAGCTGTTTTTT.

The rearrangement uses TRBV19 and TRBJ2-1, with TRBD2 matching 11 bases. Germline assignment: CDR1 LNHDA and CDR2 SQIVND (reference sequence). The length of the CDR3 is 16 residues. J gave up 4 bases and V 6 bases, and 8 bases lay outside the gene matches. CDR3 sequence reads: CASRTTTSGIYNEQFF. The CDR3 nucleotides are TGTGCCAGTAGGACTACGACTAGCGGGATTTACAATGAGCAGTTCTTC.

V and J are TRBV4-3 and TRBJ2-1, with a possible D match to TRBD1 (5 bases). Deletions cut 0 bases from V and 9 bases from J, with 12 bases between. In germline, CDR1 is LGHNA, CDR2 YSLEER. The CDR3 spans 14 residues. CDR3 region: CASSQDAGLAEQFF. The CDR3 bases are TGCGCCAGCAGCCAAGACGCAGGGTTGGCTGAGCAGTTCTTC.

The V gene is TRBV7-9, the J gene TRBJ2-7; 10 positions agree with TRBD2. There are 14 residues in the CDR3. J lost 10 bases, V lost 2 bases, and 8 bases had no gene match. Germline V lookup: CDR1 SEHNR, CDR2 FQNEAQ (reference sequence). Here the CDR3 reads CASSLIAGGPLQYF. CDR3 nucleotides: TGTGCCAGCAGCTTAATAGCGGGAGGCCCCCTTCAGTACTTC.

The chain has TRBV19 and TRBJ2-5; 10 nucleotides align to TRBD1. CDR1 is LNHDA, CDR2 SQIVND, per germline (reference sequence). Trimming removed 8 bases from V and 1 base from J; junction bases left unmatched: 4. This CDR3 has 14 amino acids. CDR3 amino acids: CASRRDRGQETQYF. CDR3 DNA: TGTGCCAGTCGCCGGGACAGGGGCCAAGAGACCCAGTACTTC.

The V gene is TRBV6-5, the J gene TRBJ2-1; D might be TRBD1 (6 bases). Germline V gene sequence: CDR1 MNHEY, CDR2 SVGAGI. The CDR3 totals 15 residues. The V end lost 8 bases, the J end lost 0 bases, and 14 bases lay between the germline ends. CDR3 protein: CASSSWDTSYNEQFF. For the CDR3, the DNA is TGTGCCAGCTCTAGTTGGGACACCTCCTACAATGAGCAGTTCTTC.

This sequence joins TRBV10-3 and TRBJ2-3, with D perhaps TRBD1 (5 bases). Germline-derived CDR1 and CDR2 are ENHRY and SYGVKD. Trimming cost V 3 bases and J 0 bases, with 13 bases left between them. The CDR3 is 16 amino acids. In DNA, the CDR3 is TGTGCCATCAGTGATTTCAGGACACTTAGCACAGATACGCAGTATTTT. It is translated as CAISDFRTLSTDTQYF.

J is TRBJ2-5 and V is TRBV4-2; D tentatively fits TRBD1 or TRBD2 (5 bases each). Germline V gene data show CDR1 as LGHNA and CDR2 as YNFKEQ. This CDR3 comprises 14 residues. V shed 0 bases and J shed 5 bases, with 10 bases lying between them. The chain's CDR3 is CASSQDGTLETQYF. The DNA for the CDR3 is TGTGCCAGCAGCCAAGATGGGACCTTGGAGACCCAGTACTTC.

The rearrangement links TRBV29-1 to TRBJ1-1; D perhaps matches TRBD1 (5 bases). The CDR3 is made up of 12 amino acids. The germline CDR1 and CDR2 sequences are SQVTM and ANQGSEA. With 4 bases removed from V and 4 bases from J, the gap between germline ends came to 10 bases. Here the CDR3 reads CSVVGGSTEAFF. In DNA form, the CDR3 reads TGCAGCGTTGTGGGGGGAAGCACTGAAGCTTTCTTT.

V usage is TRBV19 and J usage is TRBJ1-4, with TRBD1 identical over 7 bases. The V gene end was trimmed by 8 bases and the J gene end by 6 bases; junction bases not matched to a gene: 21. In germline, CDR1 is LNHDA, CDR2 SQIVND (reference sequence). There are 18 residues in the CDR3. This chain's CDR3 is CASGQQGPQLGAHEKLFF. CDR3 sequence (DNA): TGTGCCAGTGGCCAACAGGGGCCCCAACTCGGGGCTCATGAAAAACTGTTTTTT.

The V gene is TRBV29-1, the J gene TRBJ1-5; TRBD1 agrees at 7 bases. V was pared by 8 bases and J by 2 bases, with 12 bases of the junction left unmatched. This CDR3 is 15 amino acids long. Per germline, CDR1 SQVTM and CDR2 ANQGSEA. The CDR3 reads CSYKERGQGNQPQHF. CDR3 DNA: TGCAGCTACAAGGAGAGGGGGCAGGGCAATCAGCCCCAGCATTTT.

V and J are TRBV9 and TRBJ1-1; D is undetermined. CDR1 and CDR2 (germline): SGDLS, YYNGEE. CDR3 length equals 14 residues. V was pared by 4 bases and J by 1 base, with 11 bases between. CDR3 region: CASSQMVGNTEAFF. Here the CDR3 DNA reads TGTGCCAGCAGCCAAATGGTGGGGAACACTGAAGCTTTCTTT.

Comment on this clone: The junction shows a germline mismatch at one end, possibly a read error. The V and J genes are TRBV5-4 and TRBJ1-2; possible D gene TRBD1, 5 bases. The CDR3 has 13 residues. Germline V lookup: CDR1 SGHNT, CDR2 YYREEE (reference sequence). CDR3 nucleotides: TGTGCCAGCGGCTTCGGGACGGTCAATGGCTACACCTTC. Amino acids: CASGFGTVNGYTF.

This chain connects TRBV19 to TRBJ2-3; D is unresolved. Germline-derived CDR1 and CDR2 are LNHDA and SQIVND (reference sequence). This CDR3 region has 13 residues. The V end was cut by 7 bases, the J end by 4 bases, with 12 bases between. The CDR3 sequence: CASKDEFADTQYF. The CDR3 nucleotides are TGTGCCAGTAAAGACGAATTCGCAGATACGCAGTATTTT.

The gene calls are TRBV11-1 and TRBJ2-3; D ambiguous. V dropped 3 bases and J dropped 4 bases, with 8 bases sitting between them. Germline CDR1 and CDR2: SGHAT and FQDESV (reference sequence). The CDR3 length is 13 residues. The CDR3 spells CASSFVGPDTQYF. The CDR3 DNA reads as TGTGCCAGCAGCTTCGTCGGGCCAGATACGCAGTATTTT.